This T cell receptor (beta chain) was identified in a study of T-cell memory formation after mild COVID-19. Overall study results and limits: CD4+ clones that contracted lay mainly in CM and EM; CD8+ ones lay in EMRA. Later expanders leaned CD4+, whereas clones that contracted between day 15 and 85 were balanced CD4/CD8. That cross-reactive memory joined was suggested by some responding clones appearing in pre-infection memory.

Libraries for TCRalpha and TCRbeta carried sample barcodes and unique molecular identifiers via 5'RACE. TCRdb ran MiXCR on the 5' RACE reads and lists one entry per CDR3 protein. The table includes around 320,000 distinct CDR3 sequences, under 30% detected once. Of note for this clonotype: Its antigen is undetermined. An end of the junction differs from the germline gene, which may be a read error.

The V gene's germline CDR1 is PRHDT and CDR2 FYEKMQ (reference sequence). The CDR3 is made up of 16 amino acids. The receptor was isolated from an adult woman who had mild COVID-19 (a few samples of this study predate the infection). Cell type and time point are not known. The sample taken for sequencing was PBMCs or a T cell subset sorted from them (not recorded which). J is TRBJ1-2 and V is TRBV13, with D hard to call. The CDR3 sequence: CASSLGRGRLGYGYTF. The CDR3 DNA reads TGTGCCAGCAGTTTAGGCCGGGGAAGGCTGGGGTATGGCTACACCTTC.